The 16 T cell receptor beta chains below all came from one sample that was sequenced in a study of T cell responses to AZD1222 COVID-19 vaccine. Produced via immunoSEQ multiplex PCR; TCRdb's table is partial and in-frame only. The table records more than 75,000 clones, roughly nine tenths of them present only once. The specimen was peripheral blood, collected on day 0 of AZD1222 vaccination. These receptors all come from an adult in good health.

A word on this clone: An end of the junction does not agree with germline; a read error may underlie this. CDR3 in DNA: TGCAGGGAGCGGGACACCGGGGAGCTGTTTTTT. Translated: CRERDTGELFF. The genes are TRBV3-1 (or the pseudogene TRBV3-2) and TRBJ2-2; D may be TRBD2 (6 bases). Germline values: CDR1 LGHDT, CDR2 YNNKEL (reference sequence). This CDR3 is 11 amino acids long.

The chain employs TRBV10-2 and TRBJ2-2; a weak D match, TRBD1 (5 bases). From germline, CDR1 is WSHSY and CDR2 SAAADI. The V end lost 3 bases, the J end lost 6 bases, and 5 bases lay between the germline ends. The CDR3 spans 12 residues. The CDR3 region is CASSDRAGELFF. CDR3 DNA sequence: TGCGCCAGCAGTGACAGGGCCGGGGAGCTGTTTTTT.

This clone appeared once. The chain couples TRBV5-1 to TRBJ1-6; no clear D. There are 15 residues in the CDR3. In germline, CDR1 is SGHRS, CDR2 YFSETQ. V lost 3 bases and J 7 bases, leaving 14 bases between the germline ends. This CDR3 is CASSSAGLGNSPLHF. The CDR3 bases are TGCGCCAGCAGCTCCGCGGGATTGGGGAATTCACCCCTCCACTTT.

V is TRBV19 and J is TRBJ2-5, with D possibly TRBD2 on 5 matching bases. This CDR3 is 18 amino acids long. Germline loops: CDR1 LNHDA, CDR2 SQIVND (reference sequence). Deletions cut 6 bases from V and 3 bases from J, with 26 bases between. In DNA, the CDR3 is TGTGCCAGTAGCTCGGGGTCACACCCAGGAGGTTATGAAGAGACCCAGTACTTC. This codes for CASSSGSHPGGYEETQYF.

This chain connects TRBV5-4 to TRBJ2-2; D is unresolved. The CDR3 covers 12 residues. Germline lookup yields CDR1 SGHNT and CDR2 YYREEE (reference sequence). V was cut by 4 bases and J by 7 bases, with 8 bases left in between. In DNA form, the CDR3 reads TGTGCCAGCAGCCCGATAATCGGGGAGCTGTTTTTT. It specifies CASSPIIGELFF.

The chain is built from TRBV30 and TRBJ2-7; 9 bases agree with TRBD1. The CDR3 contains 14 residues. Germline CDR1 and CDR2: GTSNPN and SVGIG (reference sequence). J was trimmed by 3 bases and V by 4 bases; bases with no gene match: 7. The CDR3: CAWTLGQGGYEQYF. The DNA for the CDR3 is TGTGCCTGGACCCTGGGACAGGGTGGCTACGAGCAGTACTTC.

The genes are TRBV6-5 and TRBJ1-6; D not certain. The germline gives CDR1 MNHEY, CDR2 SVGAGI. CDR3 length: 14 residues. Trimming took 5 bases from V and 12 from J, leaving 17 bases between them. The CDR3 region has the DNA TGTGCCAGCAGTCCTTCGGACGCACGGAAACCCCTCCACTTT. Translated: CASSPSDARKPLHF.

The chain combines TRBV10-3 with TRBJ2-7; 11 nucleotides match TRBD1. V shed 0 bases, J shed 3 bases, and the junction held 4 bases outside the gene matches. Germline V gene lookup returns CDR1 ENHRY and CDR2 SYGVKD. The CDR3 runs to 16 residues. The CDR3 nucleotides read TGTGCCATCAGTGAGTCGGGGACAGGGGGGATCTACGAGCAGTACTTC. Translating it yields CAISESGTGGIYEQYF.

This chain joins TRBV2 and TRBJ2-7; no clear D. The CDR3 covers 11 residues. Trimming pared 2 bases from V and 4 bases from J, leaving 3 bases between. CDR1 and CDR2 (germline): SNHLY, FYNNEI. Written as DNA, the CDR3 is TGTGCCAGCAGTGAAAAATACGAGCAGTACTTC. Amino acids: CASSEKYEQYF. Full variable domain (outside the CDR3, taken from reference TRBV2 and TRBJ2-7): EPEVTQTPSHQVTQMGQEVILRCVPISNHLYFYWYRQILGQKVEFLVSFYNNEISEKSEIFDDQFSVERPDGSNFTLKIRSTKLEDSAMYFCASSEKYEQYFGPGTRLTVT.

The CDR3 loop is CASSLFRDYGYTF. The CDR3 bases are TGTGCCAGCAGCTTATTCCGGGACTATGGCTACACCTTC. V usage is TRBV7-9 and J usage is TRBJ1-2; D not resolved. CDR3 size: 13 residues. V gave up 2 bases and J gave up 3 bases, with 7 bases separating them. CDR1 SEHNR and CDR2 FQNEAQ come from the germline V gene (reference sequence). Variable domain in full (rest from reference TRBV7-9 and TRBJ1-2): DTGVSQNPRHKITKRGQNVTFRCDPISEHNRLYWYRQTLGQGPEFLTYFQNEAQLEKSRLLSDRFSAERPKGSFSTLEIQRTEQGDSAMYLCASSLFRDYGYTFGSGTRLTVV.

The CDR3 region is CASSMVDTQYF. The CDR3 DNA is TGTGCCAGTAGTATGGTAGATACGCAGTATTTT. This chain uses TRBV19 with TRBJ2-3; D remains ambiguous. From germline, CDR1 is LNHDA and CDR2 SQIVND (reference sequence). There are 11 residues in the CDR3. V was cut by 3 bases and J by 5 bases, with 3 bases left in between.

The V and J genes are TRBV7-3 and TRBJ1-2; possibly TRBD1 for D (6 bases). The V gene's germline CDR1 is SGHTA and CDR2 FQGTGA. Trimming took off 3 bases at V and 6 bases at J, with 11 bases between the two ends. The CDR3 totals 13 residues. The CDR3 reads CASSFLGGNGYTF. CDR3 nucleotide sequence: TGTGCCAGCAGCTTTTTAGGGGGTAATGGCTACACCTTC.

The chain recombines TRBV27 with TRBJ2-7; the D gene could be TRBD1 or TRBD2 (8 bases each). CDR1 MNHEY and CDR2 SMNVEV come from the germline V gene (reference sequence). This CDR3 has 16 amino acids. Between the trimmed V and J ends, which lost 9 bases and 7 bases, there was a span of 28 bases. CDR3 DNA sequence: TGTGCCAGTTCCCCCCAGACAGGGGCGGGGGGATGGGAGCAGTACTTC. This codes for CASSPQTGAGGWEQYF.

The rearrangement uses TRBV5-5 and TRBJ1-3; TRBD1 matches at 11 bases. The CDR3 has 17 amino acids. Per the germline V gene, CDR1 is SGHKS and CDR2 is YYEKEE (reference sequence). V lost 4 bases to trimming and J lost 0 bases; unmatched junction nucleotides: 6. CDR3 in amino acids: CASSRDRGLSSGNTIYF. The CDR3, as DNA: TGTGCCAGCAGCCGGGACAGGGGGTTAAGCTCTGGAAACACCATATATTTT.

CDR3: CASSFGGSGELFF. The CDR3 DNA sequence: TGTGCCAGCAGTTTCGGGGGATCAGGGGAGCTGTTTTTT. J is TRBJ2-2 and V is TRBV12-3 or TRBV12-4, with D maybe TRBD2 (6 bases). This CDR3 spans 13 amino acids. Trimming removed 3 bases from V and 8 bases from J, with 10 bases in between.

This sequence joins TRBV6-1 and TRBJ2-6; 9 positions agree with TRBD1. Germline lookup yields CDR1 MNHNS and CDR2 SASEGT. Germline trimming cut 5 bases from V and 12 bases from J; bases unmatched to any gene: 14. The CDR3 extends over 16 amino acids. CDR3 bases: TGTGCCAGCAGTCAAGGGGCGGGACAGGGTTATGCCGTCCTGACTTTC. Its protein is CASSQGAGQGYAVLTF.